The clone carrying this T cell receptor beta chain was observed a handful of times. No antigen is known for it. The method was immunoSEQ multiplex PCR; TCRdb's version includes in-frame clones alone and lacks a portion of them. The sample holds 150,000 to 200,000 clones, 84% seen once. The data belong to a study of cytomegalovirus exposure and HLA in healthy donors. The study, taken as a whole, reports: There were some public TCRs occurring in many donors, but most TCR sequences were rare. A few chains tied to CMV proved CMV antigen-specific in vitro. High specificity and sensitivity for cytomegalovirus status were reported for the classifier.

These donors were members of the approximately 110-subject validation cohort, a group separate from the approximately 640-subject first cohort. The CDR3 is 17 residues long. The sample comprised PBMCs. The V gene is TRBV21-1, the J gene TRBJ2-3; the listed D gene, TRBD1, was not tested against the DNA. TRBV21-1 is a documented pseudogene. The sequence was collected from a man aged 18 to 30 in good health and CMV-seropositive. The CDR3 loop is CASSPGARETSTDTQYF. CDR3 in DNA: TGTGCCAGCAGCCCCGGCGCCAGGGAAACTAGCACAGATACGCAGTATTTT.